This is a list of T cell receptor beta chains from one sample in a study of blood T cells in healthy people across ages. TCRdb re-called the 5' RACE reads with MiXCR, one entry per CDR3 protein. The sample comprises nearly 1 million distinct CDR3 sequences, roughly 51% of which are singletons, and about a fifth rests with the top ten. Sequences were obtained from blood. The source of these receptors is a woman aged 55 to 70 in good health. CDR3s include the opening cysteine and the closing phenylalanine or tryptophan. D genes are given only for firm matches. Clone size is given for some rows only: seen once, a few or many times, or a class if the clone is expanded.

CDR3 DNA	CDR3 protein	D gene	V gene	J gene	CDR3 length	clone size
TGTGCCAGCAGTGCACGGGCCTACAATGAGCAGTTCTTC	CASSARAYNEQFF	NA	TRBV11-3	TRBJ2-1	13	NA
TGTGCCAGCAGCGTAGATAATAGGAGGCAAGAGACCCAGTACTTC	CASSVDNRRQETQYF	NA	TRBV9	TRBJ2-5	15	NA
TGCGCCAGCAGCCAACCAACTAATGAAAAACTGTTTTTT	CASSQPTNEKLFF	NA	TRBV4-1	TRBJ1-4	13	NA
TGTGCCAGCACCAGGGGACTAGCAGAGACCGAGCAGTTCTTC	CASTRGLAETEQFF	TRBD2	TRBV6-5	TRBJ2-1	14	once
TGTGCCAGCGGTAGTGCTCAGAGCGGGAGACCGCGGGATGGCACAGATACGCAGTATTTT	CASGSAQSGRPRDGTDTQYF	TRBD2	TRBV6-4	TRBJ2-3	20	few
TGTGCCAGCAGAGGCCTAAGATCAGAGACCCAGTACTTC	CASRGLRSETQYF	NA	TRBV2	TRBJ2-5	13	NA
TGTGCCAGCAGTGATCCACACGCAGCGGACACTGAAGCTTTCTTT	CASSDPHAADTEAFF	NA	TRBV25-1	TRBJ1-1	15	NA
TGTGCCAGCAGTGAACTTAGTAGCACAGATACGCAGTATTTT	CASSELSSTDTQYF	NA	TRBV6-4	TRBJ2-3	14	NA
TGTGCCAGCACAACGACTAGCGGGGCACCCTACGAGCAGTACTTC	CASTTTSGAPYEQYF	TRBD2	TRBV11-2	TRBJ2-7	15	NA
TGCAGCGTTGAGGACTATGGCTACACCTTC	CSVEDYGYTF	NA	TRBV29-1	TRBJ1-2	10	few
TGTGCCAGCCAGGACAGGAGGGGCACAGATACGCAGTATTTT	CASQDRRGTDTQYF	NA	TRBV14	TRBJ2-3	14	NA
TGTGCCAGCAGCATAGCCGGAGGGAGCAATCAGCCCCAGCATTTT	CASSIAGGSNQPQHF	NA	TRBV7-2	TRBJ1-5	15	NA
TGTGCCAGCAGTTTAGAGGGACTAGCGGTACTGAGCTCCTACAATGAGCAGTTCTTC	CASSLEGLAVLSSYNEQFF	TRBD2	TRBV12-3/TRBV12-4	TRBJ2-1	19	NA
TGTGCCAGCAGTTACTCCCCGAGCACAGATACGCAGTATTTT	CASSYSPSTDTQYF	NA	TRBV6-6	TRBJ2-3	14	few
TGCACCAGCAGCTGGACGACTAGTAGCGGGGCAGATACGCAGTATTTT	CTSSWTTSSGADTQYF	TRBD2	TRBV5-1	TRBJ2-3	16	NA
TGCGCCAGCAGAATCGATCCCCTCACAGATACGCAGTATTTT	CASRIDPLTDTQYF	NA	TRBV10-2	TRBJ2-3	14	few
TGTGCCAGCACCCTCTCAGGGGCTTATGGCTACACCTTC	CASTLSGAYGYTF	NA	TRBV6-6	TRBJ1-2	13	few
TGTGCCAGCAGTGACATGGCAGAACAAGAGACCCAGTACTTC	CASSDMAEQETQYF	NA	TRBV2	TRBJ2-5	14	many
TGCGCCAGCAGCTTCCTCCGGGTGGAGGCAGATGAGCAGTTCTTC	CASSFLRVEADEQFF	NA	TRBV5-1	TRBJ2-1	15	NA
TGTGCCATCAGTGAGTCTCGGTCCTTAGGTTCAGGCGCGCAGTATTTT	CAISESRSLGSGAQYF	NA	TRBV10-3	TRBJ2-3	16	NA
TGTGCCAGCAGCTTTGGCCTCTCCGGAAGCAATCAGCCCCAGCATTTT	CASSFGLSGSNQPQHF	NA	TRBV7-9	TRBJ1-5	16	NA
TGTGCCAGCAGCGAAGGGGAGGCAACTAATGAAAAACTGTTTTTT	CASSEGEATNEKLFF	NA	TRBV7-9	TRBJ1-4	15	NA
TGTGCCAGCAGCTTGTTGGACGGATTTACCTACGAGCAGTACTTC	CASSLLDGFTYEQYF	NA	TRBV5-6	TRBJ2-7	15	once
TGTGCCAGCAGCTGGGGGATCCAGTACTTC	CASSWGIQYF	NA	TRBV5-6	TRBJ2-5	10	NA
TGTGCCAGCAGCCCGGGACTAGTGGGAGGCATTCAGTACTTC	CASSPGLVGGIQYF	TRBD2	TRBV13	TRBJ2-4	14	NA
TGCAGTGCTACCGAGACAGGGGCCCTAAGGGATGGCTACACCTTC	CSATETGALRDGYTF	TRBD1	TRBV20-1	TRBJ1-2	15	NA
TGTGCCAGCAGCTCAGGGGATGGCTACACCTTC	CASSSGDGYTF	NA	TRBV5-4	TRBJ1-2	11	NA
TGTGCCAGCAGCCAAGAGGCAGGGGGCGGTTACGAGCAGTACTTC	CASSQEAGGGYEQYF	TRBD1	TRBV4-2	TRBJ2-7	15	few
TGTGCTAGTGGCCGACTTACCGGGACTAGCGGGAGGGCCGAAGCCTACGAGCAGTACTTC	CASGRLTGTSGRAEAYEQYF	TRBD2	TRBV12-5	TRBJ2-7	20	few
TGCAGCGTTGACAAGGGCGGACAGTATGGCTACACCTTC	CSVDKGGQYGYTF	NA	TRBV29-1	TRBJ1-2	13	NA
TGTGCCAGCAGCTTACGAAGTGGGGACGTCGCTTCCTACGAGCAGTACTTC	CASSLRSGDVASYEQYF	NA	TRBV7-3	TRBJ2-7	17	NA
TGCGCCAGCAGCCAAGTTTGGCTAGCTAACTACGAGCAGTACTTC	CASSQVWLANYEQYF	NA	TRBV4-1	TRBJ2-7	15	NA
TGTGCCAGCACCCCTGCGTCCAGGGATAGGGGGCAGTACTTC	CASTPASRDRGQYF	NA	TRBV12-3/TRBV12-4	TRBJ2-5	14	NA
TGTGCCAGCAGTCCAATAGCCACAGATACGCAGTATTTT	CASSPIATDTQYF	NA	TRBV27	TRBJ2-3	13	NA
TGCAGTGCCCCCGACTTGAATGAGCAGTTCTTC	CSAPDLNEQFF	NA	TRBV20-1	TRBJ2-1	11	NA
TGTGCCAGCAGACTAGCGTCCGATACGCAGTATTTT	CASRLASDTQYF	TRBD2	TRBV2	TRBJ2-3	12	NA
TGTGCCAGCAGTGAATCGGGCCAAGGGGGATTTCAGCCCCAGCATTTT	CASSESGQGGFQPQHF	NA	TRBV6-1	TRBJ1-5	16	NA
TGTGCCAGCCGAACTCGAGAGGGCTCGTCCGGGGAGCTGTTTTTT	CASRTREGSSGELFF	NA	TRBV7-9	TRBJ2-2	15	NA
TGTGCCAGCGGTCGGACAGGGGGCGAAACAGATACGCAGTATTTT	CASGRTGGETDTQYF	TRBD1	TRBV28	TRBJ2-3	15	few
TGTGCCAGCAGTTTATCGGGGGGCCCGGGTGGCTACACCTTC	CASSLSGGPGGYTF	NA	TRBV28	TRBJ1-2	14	few
TGTGCCAGCAGCCGCACGACGGCTAGCGGCCCCTCCTACGAGCAGTACTTC	CASSRTTASGPSYEQYF	TRBD2	TRBV6-2/TRBV6-3	TRBJ2-7	17	NA
TGTGCCAGCAGCTTGGGGACAGGGATAACTAATGAAAGACTGTTTTTT	CASSLGTGITNERLFF	TRBD1	TRBV7-2	TRBJ1-4	16	NA
TGCAGTGCTAGAGCGCAGGGGGCGAGGGGGGCCAACGTCCTGACTTTC	CSARAQGARGANVLTF	TRBD1	TRBV20-1	TRBJ2-6	16	NA
TGTGCCAGCTGTACTAGCACAGATACGCAGTATTTT	CASCTSTDTQYF	NA	TRBV6-2/TRBV6-3	TRBJ2-3	12	NA
TGTGCCAGCGGGTTGAGTAGCGGGACCTACGAGCAGTACTTC	CASGLSSGTYEQYF	TRBD2	TRBV6-2/TRBV6-3	TRBJ2-7	14	once
TGCAGCGTTGAGAAGTTTGCCCGGAGCTCCACCGAGCAGTACTTC	CSVEKFARSSTEQYF	NA	TRBV29-1	TRBJ2-7	15	NA